These T cell receptor beta chains were read from a single sample in a study of blood T cell repertoires in COVID-19. Only in-frame clones appear in the TCRdb table, and some are missing; sequencing was by immunoSEQ multiplex PCR. The sample gives over 250,000 clones, around 89% of which show up once; over 5% is in the top ten. What was sequenced was peripheral blood. The receptors derive from a woman aged 45-65 years with COVID-19, enrolled during active disease. Each CDR3 is given with its conserved first and last residue. The D gene is left open where the match is weak. Some rows have no size entry. The others give once, few or many, or a class for an expanded clone.

CDR3aa: CASSLSGTGVNEKLFF
CDR3nt: TGTGCCAGCAGCCTATCCGGGACAGGGGTTAATGAAAAACTGTTTTTT
j_gene: TRBJ1-4
abundance: .
d_gene: TRBD1
v_gene: TRBV13

CDR3aa: CASSLVGDKTGELFF
CDR3nt: TGCGCCAGCAGCTTGGTTGGGGACAAGACCGGGGAGCTGTTTTTT
j_gene: TRBJ2-2
abundance: .
d_gene: .
v_gene: TRBV5-1

CDR3aa: CASSRTGSDTEAFF
CDR3nt: TGCGCCAGCAGTAGGACAGGGTCGGACACTGAAGCTTTCTTT
j_gene: TRBJ1-1
abundance: once
d_gene: TRBD1
v_gene: TRBV10-2

CDR3aa: CASRRTGQKAWGMSTDTQYF
CDR3nt: TGCGCCAGCAGACGGACAGGACAGAAGGCCTGGGGCATGTCTACAGATACGCAGTATTTT
j_gene: TRBJ2-3
abundance: .
d_gene: TRBD1
v_gene: TRBV5-1

CDR3aa: CASSSPGQGFQPQHF
CDR3nt: TGTGCCAGCAGTAGTCCGGGACAGGGTTTTCAGCCCCAGCATTTT
j_gene: TRBJ1-5
abundance: few
d_gene: TRBD1
v_gene: TRBV28

CDR3aa: CASSPPGTEKNIQYF
CDR3nt: TGTGCCAGCAGCCCTCCGGGGACAGAAAAAAACATTCAGTACTTC
j_gene: TRBJ2-4
abundance: .
d_gene: TRBD1
v_gene: TRBV6-6

CDR3aa: CASSLDRYNSPLHF
CDR3nt: TGTGCCAGCTCACTGGACAGATATAATTCACCCCTCCACTTT
j_gene: TRBJ1-6
abundance: few
d_gene: .
v_gene: TRBV18

CDR3aa: CASSLTGSQETQYF
CDR3nt: TGTGCCAGCAGCCTGACAGGGAGCCAAGAGACCCAGTACTTC
j_gene: TRBJ2-5
abundance: .
d_gene: TRBD1
v_gene: TRBV7-3

CDR3aa: CASSPLGLAGDNEQFF
CDR3nt: TGTGCCAGCAGCCCCCTGGGGCTAGCGGGAGACAATGAGCAGTTCTTC
j_gene: TRBJ2-1
abundance: few
d_gene: TRBD2
v_gene: TRBV14

CDR3aa: CASSPALRGSGRLDTQYF
CDR3nt: TGTGCCAGCTCACCGGCCCTCCGTGGTAGCGGGAGATTGGATACGCAGTATTTT
j_gene: TRBJ2-3
abundance: .
d_gene: TRBD2
v_gene: TRBV18

CDR3aa: CASSLTGREGPEQYF
CDR3nt: TGCGCCAGCAGCTTAACTGGCCGGGAGGGCCCCGAGCAGTACTTC
j_gene: TRBJ2-7
abundance: .
d_gene: TRBD2
v_gene: TRBV5-1

CDR3aa: CSVEDRPGGQETQYF
CDR3nt: TGCAGCGTTGAAGATCGTCCAGGGGGGCAAGAGACCCAGTACTTC
j_gene: TRBJ2-5
abundance: .
d_gene: .
v_gene: TRBV29-1

CDR3aa: CASSLLDGGEKLFF
CDR3nt: TGTGCCAGCAGCTTATTAGACGGGGGTGAAAAACTGTTTTTT
j_gene: TRBJ1-4
abundance: .
d_gene: .
v_gene: TRBV7-2

CDR3aa: CASSLSPGQGKPDLGYYEQYF
CDR3nt: TGTGCCAGCTCACTTTCCCCGGGACAGGGAAAACCAGACCTCGGGTACTACGAGCAGTACTTC
j_gene: TRBJ2-7
abundance: .
d_gene: TRBD1
v_gene: TRBV18

CDR3aa: CASSVVQGSISGNTIYF
CDR3nt: TGTGCCAGCAGCGTAGTTCAGGGTTCCATCTCTGGAAACACCATATATTTT
j_gene: TRBJ1-3
abundance: .
d_gene: .
v_gene: TRBV9

CDR3aa: CSARVPGQAGQYF
CDR3nt: TGCAGTGCTCGTGTCCCGGGACAGGCTGGGCAGTACTTC
j_gene: TRBJ2-7
abundance: .
d_gene: TRBD1
v_gene: TRBV20-1

CDR3aa: CASSVVLAAGTDTQYF
CDR3nt: TGTGCCAGCAGCGTAGTTCTGGCTGCGGGGACAGATACGCAGTATTTT
j_gene: TRBJ2-3
abundance: .
d_gene: .
v_gene: TRBV9

CDR3aa: CASSQEITVQETQYF
CDR3nt: TGCGCCAGCAGCCAAGAAATAACAGTGCAAGAGACCCAGTACTTC
j_gene: TRBJ2-5
abundance: .
d_gene: .
v_gene: TRBV4-1

CDR3aa: CASSLVRTVNTGELFF
CDR3nt: TGTGCCAGCAGCTTAGTCCGGACAGTCAACACCGGGGAGCTGTTTTTT
j_gene: TRBJ2-2
abundance: .
d_gene: .
v_gene: TRBV11-2

CDR3aa: CASKTLQSGSPLHF
CDR3nt: TGTGCCAGCAAAACACTACAAAGTGGGTCACCCCTCCACTTT
j_gene: TRBJ1-6
abundance: .
d_gene: .
v_gene: TRBV27

CDR3aa: CASSLAGGFGDTQYF
CDR3nt: TGTGCCAGCAGCTTAGCGGGAGGATTTGGAGATACGCAGTATTTT
j_gene: TRBJ2-3
abundance: .
d_gene: .
v_gene: TRBV7-8